This section outlines one TCR beta chain sequence together with its context. The data derive from a study of blood T cell repertoires in COVID-19. Overall study: Italy, Spain and the United States were the sources of the convalescent and acute COVID-19 samples.

Trimming took 5 bases from V and 6 from J, leaving 14 bases between them. Germline CDR1 is SEHNR and CDR2 is FQNEAQ (reference sequence). The CDR3 consists of 14 residues. Individuals drawn from under 30 US areas were roughly 18 to 95 years old. Membership in each cohort depended on participant-reported clinical history. TCRdb keeps only in-frame clones here, not all; method: immunoSEQ multiplex PCR. The data contain around 140,000 clones, 80% to 90% of them seen just once; the ten biggest clones take up roughly 3.4%. The sample was PBMCs or T cells enriched from blood (not recorded which). The V and J genes are TRBV7-9 and TRBJ2-1, with D maybe TRBD1 (5 bases). The sequence came from a woman in her forties or fifties with acute COVID-19. The CDR3 DNA follows: TGTGCCAGCAGCCCGGAACCAGGGCCCAATGAGCAGTTCTTC. Translated, it gives CASSPEPGPNEQFF. The full variable domain, with the rest looked up from reference TRBV7-9 and TRBJ2-1, is DTGVSQNPRHKITKRGQNVTFRCDPISEHNRLYWYRQTLGQGPEFLTYFQNEAQLEKSRLLSDRFSAERPKGSFSTLEIQRTEQGDSAMYLCASSPEPGPNEQFFGPGTRLTVL.